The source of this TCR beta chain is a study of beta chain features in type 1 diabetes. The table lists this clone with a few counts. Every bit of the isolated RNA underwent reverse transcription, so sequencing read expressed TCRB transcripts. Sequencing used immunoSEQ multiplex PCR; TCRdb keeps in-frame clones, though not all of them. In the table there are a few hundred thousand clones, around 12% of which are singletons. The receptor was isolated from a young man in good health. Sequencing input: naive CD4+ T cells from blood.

CDR3 in DNA: TGTGCCAGCAGCCGTTGGACAGGGGATGAGCAGTTCTTC. It codes for CASSRWTGDEQFF. The chain uses TRBV7-2 and TRBJ2-1; 9 nucleotides align to TRBD1. The CDR3 spans 13 residues. Germline loops: CDR1 SGHTA, CDR2 FQGNSA. Trimming cost V 5 bases and J 8 bases; bases outside gene matches: 4.